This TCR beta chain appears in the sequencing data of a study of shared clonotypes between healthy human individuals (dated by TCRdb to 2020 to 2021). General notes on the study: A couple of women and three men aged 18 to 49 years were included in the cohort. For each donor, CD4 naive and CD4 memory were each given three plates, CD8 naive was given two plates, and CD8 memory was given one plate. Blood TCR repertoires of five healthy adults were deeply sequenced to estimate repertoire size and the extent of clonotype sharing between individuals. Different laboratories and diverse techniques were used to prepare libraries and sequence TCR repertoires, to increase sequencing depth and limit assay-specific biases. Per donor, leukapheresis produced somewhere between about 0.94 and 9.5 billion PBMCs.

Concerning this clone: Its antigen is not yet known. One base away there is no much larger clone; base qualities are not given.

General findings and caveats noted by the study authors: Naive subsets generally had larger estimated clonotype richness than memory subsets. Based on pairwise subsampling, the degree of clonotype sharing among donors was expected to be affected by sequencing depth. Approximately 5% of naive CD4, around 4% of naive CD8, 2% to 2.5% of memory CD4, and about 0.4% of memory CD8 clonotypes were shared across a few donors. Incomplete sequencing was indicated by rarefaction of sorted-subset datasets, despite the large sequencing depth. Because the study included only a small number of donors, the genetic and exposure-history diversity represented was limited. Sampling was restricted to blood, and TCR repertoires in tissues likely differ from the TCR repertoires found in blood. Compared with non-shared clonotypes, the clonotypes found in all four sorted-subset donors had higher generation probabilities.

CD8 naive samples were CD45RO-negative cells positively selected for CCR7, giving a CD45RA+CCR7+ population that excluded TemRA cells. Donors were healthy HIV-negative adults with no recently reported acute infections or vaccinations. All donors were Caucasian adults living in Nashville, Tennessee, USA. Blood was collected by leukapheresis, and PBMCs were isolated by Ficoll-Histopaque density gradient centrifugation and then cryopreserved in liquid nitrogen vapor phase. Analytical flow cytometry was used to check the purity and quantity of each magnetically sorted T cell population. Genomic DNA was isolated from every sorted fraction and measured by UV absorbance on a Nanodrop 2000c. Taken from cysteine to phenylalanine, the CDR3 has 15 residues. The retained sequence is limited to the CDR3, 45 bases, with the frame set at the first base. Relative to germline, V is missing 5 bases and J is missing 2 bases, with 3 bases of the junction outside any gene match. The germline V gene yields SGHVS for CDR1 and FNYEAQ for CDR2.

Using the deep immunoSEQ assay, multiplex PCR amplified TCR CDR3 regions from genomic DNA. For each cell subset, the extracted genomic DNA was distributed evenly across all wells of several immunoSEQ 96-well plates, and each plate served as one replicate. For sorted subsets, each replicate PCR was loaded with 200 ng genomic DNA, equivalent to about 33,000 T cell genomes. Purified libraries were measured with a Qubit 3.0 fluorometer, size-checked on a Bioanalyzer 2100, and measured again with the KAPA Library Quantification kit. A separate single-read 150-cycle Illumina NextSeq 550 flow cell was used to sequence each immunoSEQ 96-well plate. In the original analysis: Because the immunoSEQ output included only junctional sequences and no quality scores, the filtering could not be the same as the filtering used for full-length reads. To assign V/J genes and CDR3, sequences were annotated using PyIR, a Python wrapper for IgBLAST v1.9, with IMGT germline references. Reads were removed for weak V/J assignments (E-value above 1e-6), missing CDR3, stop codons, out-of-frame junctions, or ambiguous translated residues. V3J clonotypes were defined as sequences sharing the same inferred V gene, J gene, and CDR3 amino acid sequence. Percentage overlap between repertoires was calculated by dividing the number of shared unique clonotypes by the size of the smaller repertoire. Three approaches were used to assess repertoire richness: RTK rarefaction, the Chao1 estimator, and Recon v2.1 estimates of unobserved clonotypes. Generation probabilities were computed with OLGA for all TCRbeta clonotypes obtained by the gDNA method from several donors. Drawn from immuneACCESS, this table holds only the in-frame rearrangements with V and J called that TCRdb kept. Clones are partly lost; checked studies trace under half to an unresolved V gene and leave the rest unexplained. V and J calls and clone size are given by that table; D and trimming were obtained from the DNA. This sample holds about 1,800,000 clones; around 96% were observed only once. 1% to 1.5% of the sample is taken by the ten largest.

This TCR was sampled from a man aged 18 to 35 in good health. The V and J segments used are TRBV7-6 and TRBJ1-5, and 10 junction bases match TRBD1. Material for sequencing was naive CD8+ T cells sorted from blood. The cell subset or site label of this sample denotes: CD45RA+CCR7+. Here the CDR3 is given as CASSAGTGGNQPQHF. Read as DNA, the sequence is TGTGCCAGCAGCGCGGGGACAGGGGGCAATCAGCCCCAGCATTTT. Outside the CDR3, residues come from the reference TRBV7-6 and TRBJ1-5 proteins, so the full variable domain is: GAGVSQSPRYKVTKRGQDVALRCDPISGHVSLYWYRQALGQGPEFLTYFNYEAQQDKSGLPNDRFSAERPEGSISTLTIQRTEQRDSAMYRCASSAGTGGNQPQHFGDGTRLSIL.